These T cell receptor beta chains were read from a single sample in a study of shared clonotypes between healthy human individuals. Clones were sequenced by immunoSEQ multiplex PCR, and TCRdb holds only the in-frame ones, with some missing. The sample lists around 510,000 clones, roughly 95% seen once, with around 0.066% in the top ten. The sample taken for sequencing was naive CD4+ T cells sorted from blood. The receptor set was obtained from a woman under 40 in good health. Both conserved end residues are part of each CDR3. The order of the fields is D gene, V gene, J gene, clone size, CDR3 protein, CDR3 DNA. D genes are given only for firm matches. Expanded clones get a size class; other rows say once, few or many, or leave the size out.

d_gene: TRBD1
v_gene: TRBV7-9
j_gene: TRBJ2-5
abundance: .
CDR3aa: CASSSPPGGTQYF
CDR3nt: TGTGCCAGCAGCTCCCCCCCAGGGGGGACCCAGTACTTC

d_gene: TRBD1
v_gene: TRBV27
j_gene: TRBJ1-2
abundance: .
CDR3aa: CASRSTGGSYGYTF
CDR3nt: TGTGCCAGCAGAAGTACAGGGGGCTCCTATGGCTACACCTTC

d_gene: TRBD1
v_gene: TRBV2
j_gene: TRBJ1-1
abundance: once
CDR3aa: CASITDRTGGTEAFF
CDR3nt: TGTGCCAGCATTACGGACAGGACTGGGGGCACTGAAGCTTTCTTT

d_gene: TRBD2
v_gene: TRBV7-2
j_gene: TRBJ2-3
abundance: .
CDR3aa: CASAGGTSGITDTQYF
CDR3nt: TGTGCCAGCGCGGGAGGGACTAGCGGGATAACAGATACGCAGTATTTT

d_gene: TRBD1
v_gene: TRBV19
j_gene: TRBJ2-6
abundance: .
CDR3aa: CASSTDRAGANVLTF
CDR3nt: TGTGCCAGTAGTACCGACAGGGCTGGGGCCAACGTCCTGACTTTC

d_gene: .
v_gene: TRBV11-2
j_gene: TRBJ2-5
abundance: .
CDR3aa: CASSFTGLETQYF
CDR3nt: TGTGCCAGCAGCTTCACAGGGTTAGAGACCCAGTACTTC

d_gene: .
v_gene: TRBV2
j_gene: TRBJ2-3
abundance: .
CDR3aa: CASSPYVNTQYF
CDR3nt: TGTGCCAGCAGTCCCTACGTGAATACGCAGTATTTT

d_gene: .
v_gene: TRBV18
j_gene: TRBJ1-2
abundance: .
CDR3aa: CASSPRSEGGYGYTF
CDR3nt: TGTGCCAGCTCACCAAGGTCGGAGGGGGGCTATGGCTACACCTTC

d_gene: .
v_gene: TRBV19
j_gene: TRBJ1-5
abundance: .
CDR3aa: CASSTNRDQPQHF
CDR3nt: TGTGCCAGTAGTACCAACAGGGACCAGCCCCAGCATTTT

d_gene: .
v_gene: TRBV21-1
j_gene: TRBJ2-7
abundance: .
CDR3aa: CASSIYRGTIYEQYF
CDR3nt: TGTGCCAGCAGCATCTACAGGGGAACGATATACGAGCAGTACTTC

d_gene: .
v_gene: TRBV25-1
j_gene: TRBJ1-6
abundance: .
CDR3aa: CASSEYGGESSPLHF
CDR3nt: TGTGCCAGCAGTGAATACGGGGGAGAAAGCTCACCCCTCCACTTT

d_gene: TRBD2
v_gene: TRBV7-6
j_gene: TRBJ2-7
abundance: .
CDR3aa: CASSFSGRSNEQYF
CDR3nt: TGTGCCAGCAGCTTTTCCGGGAGGTCTAACGAGCAGTACTTC

d_gene: .
v_gene: TRBV27
j_gene: TRBJ2-3
abundance: once
CDR3aa: CASKLGSTDTQYF
CDR3nt: TGTGCCAGTAAACTAGGGAGCACAGATACGCAGTATTTT

d_gene: TRBD2
v_gene: TRBV5-4
j_gene: TRBJ2-7
abundance: .
CDR3aa: CASSLGTSGNEQYF
CDR3nt: TGTGCCAGCAGCTTGGGGACTAGCGGGAACGAGCAGTACTTC

d_gene: .
v_gene: TRBV11-2
j_gene: TRBJ2-1
abundance: .
CDR3aa: CASSLEQGIEQFF
CDR3nt: TGTGCCAGCAGCTTAGAGCAGGGCATTGAGCAGTTCTTC

d_gene: .
v_gene: TRBV2
j_gene: TRBJ2-3
abundance: .
CDR3aa: CASWTWGDTQYF
CDR3nt: TGTGCCAGCTGGACGTGGGGAGATACGCAGTATTTT

d_gene: .
v_gene: TRBV18
j_gene: TRBJ2-2
abundance: few
CDR3aa: CASSPMTEGRTGELFF
CDR3nt: TGTGCCAGCTCACCGATGACAGAGGGGCGCACCGGGGAGCTGTTTTTT

d_gene: .
v_gene: TRBV18
j_gene: TRBJ2-2
abundance: .
CDR3aa: CASSPYTGELFF
CDR3nt: TGTGCCAGCTCACCTTACACCGGGGAGCTGTTTTTT

d_gene: .
v_gene: TRBV7-9
j_gene: TRBJ1-2
abundance: .
CDR3aa: CASSRTHKDSPGSYGYTF
CDR3nt: TGTGCCAGCAGCCGCACCCATAAGGATAGCCCCGGGAGCTATGGCTACACCTTC

d_gene: .
v_gene: TRBV28
j_gene: TRBJ1-5
abundance: .
CDR3aa: CASSLWQNQPQHF
CDR3nt: TGTGCCAGCAGTTTATGGCAGAATCAGCCCCAGCATTTT

d_gene: .
v_gene: TRBV20-1
j_gene: TRBJ2-1
abundance: .
CDR3aa: CSARDNEQFF
CDR3nt: TGCAGTGCCCGGGACAATGAGCAGTTCTTC

d_gene: .
v_gene: TRBV5-1
j_gene: TRBJ1-1
abundance: once
CDR3aa: CASSAGTSRMDTEAFF
CDR3nt: TGCGCCAGCAGCGCCGGGACTTCTAGGATGGACACTGAAGCTTTCTTT

d_gene: TRBD1
v_gene: TRBV11-2
j_gene: TRBJ2-6
abundance: .
CDR3aa: CASSRQGAFSSGANVLTF
CDR3nt: TGTGCCAGCAGCCGACAGGGGGCATTTAGCTCTGGGGCCAACGTCCTGACTTTC

d_gene: .
v_gene: TRBV5-1
j_gene: TRBJ1-3
abundance: .
CDR3aa: CASSAGSGNTIYF
CDR3nt: TGCGCCAGCAGCGCGGGCTCTGGAAACACCATATATTTT

d_gene: .
v_gene: TRBV10-1
j_gene: TRBJ2-3
abundance: .
CDR3aa: CASSMDTSSQYF
CDR3nt: TGCGCCAGCAGCATGGATACTTCCTCGCAGTATTTT

d_gene: .
v_gene: TRBV15
j_gene: TRBJ1-2
abundance: .
CDR3aa: CATSRDLERGGYTF
CDR3nt: TGTGCCACCAGCAGAGATCTGGAGCGGGGCGGCTACACCTTC

d_gene: .
v_gene: TRBV27
j_gene: TRBJ2-3
abundance: .
CDR3aa: CASSSAGLGHWDGTQYF
CDR3nt: TGTGCCAGCAGTTCCGCAGGGTTGGGTCATTGGGACGGTACGCAGTATTTT

d_gene: .
v_gene: TRBV11-2
j_gene: TRBJ2-7
abundance: .
CDR3aa: CASSLEGVSSYEQYF
CDR3nt: TGTGCCAGCAGCTTAGAGGGTGTTAGTTCCTACGAGCAGTACTTC

d_gene: TRBD2
v_gene: TRBV4-1
j_gene: TRBJ2-2
abundance: few
CDR3aa: CASRGSGTGELFF
CDR3nt: TGCGCCAGTCGCGGGAGCGGAACCGGGGAGCTGTTTTTT

d_gene: .
v_gene: TRBV6-6
j_gene: TRBJ1-1
abundance: .
CDR3aa: CASSYRGGTEAFF
CDR3nt: TGTGCCAGCAGTTACCGAGGGGGGACTGAAGCTTTCTTT

d_gene: .
v_gene: TRBV7-8
j_gene: TRBJ2-2
abundance: .
CDR3aa: CASSKRATGELFF
CDR3nt: TGTGCCAGCAGCAAAAGGGCGACCGGGGAGCTGTTTTTT

d_gene: .
v_gene: TRBV2
j_gene: TRBJ2-1
abundance: .
CDR3aa: CASSDLGIYNEQFF
CDR3nt: TGTGCCAGCAGTGATTTGGGAATCTACAATGAGCAGTTCTTC

d_gene: .
v_gene: TRBV6-5
j_gene: TRBJ2-7
abundance: .
CDR3aa: CASSSGGRASYEQYF
CDR3nt: TGTGCCAGCAGTTCAGGCGGGCGGGCCTCCTACGAGCAGTACTTC

d_gene: .
v_gene: TRBV25-1
j_gene: TRBJ2-7
abundance: .
CDR3aa: CASSDLRGTRREQYF
CDR3nt: TGTGCCAGCAGTGATTTGCGCGGGACCCGTCGAGAGCAGTACTTC

d_gene: .
v_gene: TRBV28
j_gene: TRBJ1-5
abundance: .
CDR3aa: CASSRLRGGGQPQHF
CDR3nt: TGTGCCAGCAGCCGTCTGAGGGGGGGAGGTCAGCCCCAGCATTTT

d_gene: TRBD2
v_gene: TRBV30
j_gene: TRBJ2-7
abundance: .
CDR3aa: CAWSRGGYEQYF
CDR3nt: TGTGCCTGGAGCCGCGGGGGCTACGAGCAGTACTTC

d_gene: TRBD1
v_gene: TRBV6-1
j_gene: TRBJ2-7
abundance: .
CDR3aa: CASSEAGQGDPYEQYF
CDR3nt: TGTGCCAGCAGTGAAGCCGGACAGGGGGATCCCTACGAGCAGTACTTC

d_gene: .
v_gene: TRBV10-2
j_gene: TRBJ1-5
abundance: .
CDR3aa: CASSLFNQPQHF
CDR3nt: TGCGCCAGCAGTCTGTTCAATCAGCCCCAGCATTTT

d_gene: TRBD1
v_gene: TRBV11-2
j_gene: TRBJ1-2
abundance: .
CDR3aa: CASSLGGQAAYGYTF
CDR3nt: TGTGCCAGCAGCTTAGGGGGACAGGCGGCCTATGGCTACACCTTC

d_gene: TRBD2
v_gene: TRBV7-9
j_gene: TRBJ2-1
abundance: .
CDR3aa: CASSPLGLAGGEQFF
CDR3nt: TGTGCCAGCAGCCCACTGGGACTAGCGGGAGGAGAGCAGTTCTTC

d_gene: .
v_gene: TRBV11-3
j_gene: TRBJ2-1
abundance: once
CDR3aa: CASSRSGGGYNEQFF
CDR3nt: TGTGCCAGCAGTCGTAGCGGAGGAGGCTACAATGAGCAGTTCTTC

d_gene: .
v_gene: TRBV28
j_gene: TRBJ1-2
abundance: .
CDR3aa: CASSGQLYGYTF
CDR3nt: TGTGCCAGCAGCGGACAGCTCTATGGCTACACCTTC

d_gene: TRBD2
v_gene: TRBV19
j_gene: TRBJ2-3
abundance: .
CDR3aa: CASSMDTSGRAIRTDTQYF
CDR3nt: TGTGCCAGTAGTATGGATACTAGCGGGAGGGCCATAAGAACAGATACGCAGTATTTT

d_gene: .
v_gene: TRBV30
j_gene: TRBJ2-3
abundance: .
CDR3aa: CAWRRGIGTDTQYF
CDR3nt: TGTGCCTGGAGGCGAGGGATCGGCACAGATACGCAGTATTTT

d_gene: TRBD2
v_gene: TRBV2
j_gene: TRBJ2-3
abundance: .
CDR3aa: CASSGLADTQYF
CDR3nt: TGTGCCAGCAGCGGACTAGCAGATACGCAGTATTTT

d_gene: .
v_gene: TRBV7-9
j_gene: TRBJ2-2
abundance: .
CDR3aa: CASTHGSGELFF
CDR3nt: TGTGCCAGCACCCACGGATCCGGGGAGCTGTTTTTT

d_gene: .
v_gene: TRBV5-6
j_gene: TRBJ2-5
abundance: .
CDR3aa: CASSLYETQYF
CDR3nt: TGTGCCAGCAGCTTGTATGAGACCCAGTACTTC

d_gene: TRBD1
v_gene: TRBV5-4
j_gene: TRBJ2-5
abundance: .
CDR3aa: CASSRVTGGWEETQYF
CDR3nt: TGTGCCAGCAGCCGTGTTACAGGGGGCTGGGAAGAGACCCAGTACTTC

d_gene: .
v_gene: TRBV25-1
j_gene: TRBJ1-4
abundance: once
CDR3aa: CASSEYGVGNEKLFF
CDR3nt: TGTGCCAGCAGTGAATACGGGGTGGGAAATGAAAAACTGTTTTTT